This TCR beta chain is from a study of early T cells in non-severe SARS-CoV-2 infection. This clonotype was detected only a few times. Researchers attached unique molecular identifiers to individual cDNA molecules. TCRdb analysed the 5' RACE reads with MiXCR anew, one entry per CDR3 protein. Here the sample spans approximately 89,000 distinct CDR3 sequences, over 13% being singletons. Trimming cost V 4 bases and J 4 bases, with 8 bases left between them. This CDR3 contains 13 residues. The sequencing sample was made of whole blood. V gene TRBV12-3 or TRBV12-4 combines with J gene TRBJ1-5, with D perhaps TRBD1 (6 bases). This clonotype was obtained from an adult who was a healthcare worker with PCR-confirmed SARS-CoV-2 infection or an uninfected control (not recorded which). This chain's CDR3 is CASSYQGNQPQHF. CDR3 bases: TGTGCCAGCAGTTACCAGGGGAATCAGCCCCAGCATTTT.